This T cell receptor beta chain was sequenced for a study of blood T cells in healthy people across ages. Study background: Template switching caught about one barcoded beta molecule for each two T cells. Study-level findings and limits: Long-lived donors exceeded aged donors in naive CD4+ cells and diversity.

The sample holds a few counts of this clonotype. Its antigen is undetermined. Total RNA, at least 6 micrograms per sample, came from PBMCs. CDR3 length equals 14 residues. The V gene lost 2 bases and the J gene lost 3 bases, with 11 bases spanning the gap. CDR1 and CDR2 (germline): MNHEY, SMNVEV (reference sequence). Together with a sample-barcoded 5' primer, a J-beta primer mix was included in a second PCR lasting about 6 to 12 cycles. Tagging of each cDNA molecule was performed by a template-switch adaptor with 12 random nucleotides. A single record per CDR3 protein comes from TCRdb applying MiXCR to the 5' RACE reads. The sample includes around 1,500,000 distinct CDR3 sequences, roughly 40% of them seen just once.

This receptor was obtained from a woman between 18 and 29 years old in good health. Sequenced: blood. V usage is TRBV27 and J usage is TRBJ2-7; D is ambiguous. DNA of the CDR3: TGTGCCAGCAGTTTAGACTCGTCTTACTACGAGCAGTACTTC. As protein: CASSLDSSYYEQYF.